A selection of T cell receptor beta chains follows, all from one sample in a study of blood T cell repertoires in COVID-19. Only in-frame clones appear in the TCRdb table, and some are missing; sequencing was by immunoSEQ multiplex PCR. The repertoire has about 400,000 clones, more than 75% of them found once; the top ten carry approximately 1.9%. The specimen sequenced was PBMCs or T cells enriched from blood (not recorded which). These TCRs come from a man aged 40-49 years in a cohort exposed to, infected with or recovered from COVID-19 (not recorded which). Both conserved end residues are part of each CDR3. D genes are given only for firm matches. Where a row states a size, it is once, few, many or the class of an expanded clone; other rows omit it.

v_call	d_call	clone_size	j_call	cdr3_aa
TRBV6-1	TRBD1	.	TRBJ2-5	CASSDSGGWETQYF
TRBV18	TRBD1	.	TRBJ1-2	CASSGGQGYGYTF
TRBV6-1	TRBD1	.	TRBJ1-5	CASSDRTGTASNQPQHF
TRBV9	TRBD2	.	TRBJ2-7	CASSGRETSGSQKQYF
TRBV5-5	TRBD1	.	TRBJ2-1	CASSAISGTGHNEQFF
TRBV29-1	.	.	TRBJ1-1	CSVEGALNTEAFF
TRBV4-1	TRBD2	once	TRBJ2-7	CASSQAGLAGYEQYF
TRBV4-1	TRBD2	.	TRBJ2-1	CASSQEAAREGLGNEQFF
TRBV10-3	TRBD1	.	TRBJ2-1	CAISDEGRGPDNEQFF
TRBV5-1	TRBD1	.	TRBJ1-6	CASSLEVTGPNSPLHF
TRBV28	TRBD2	.	TRBJ2-3	CASSPGLEPRSTDTQYF
TRBV23-1	TRBD1	.	TRBJ1-5	CASIGGQGNQPQHF
TRBV11-2	.	.	TRBJ2-7	CASTQVAGTSSYEQYF
TRBV12-5	.	few	TRBJ1-4	CASGSTVNEKLFF
TRBV6-5	.	.	TRBJ1-5	CASRKNYSNQPQHF
TRBV19	TRBD1	.	TRBJ2-7	CASSPRTGFYEQYF
TRBV27	TRBD1	many	TRBJ2-7	CATHSQGAEQYF
TRBV9	TRBD2	.	TRBJ2-5	CASSPTSAGGQETQYF
TRBV6-5	TRBD1	.	TRBJ1-1	CASSYRGQGRVEAFF
TRBV7-3	TRBD2	.	TRBJ2-1	CASSALPAGGPREQFF
TRBV9	TRBD1	.	TRBJ1-1	CASSIDRETNTEAFF
TRBV19	TRBD2	.	TRBJ2-1	CASSIFPTSGGYNEQFF
TRBV12-5	TRBD2	.	TRBJ2-3	CASGLAGTSGNRGDTQYF